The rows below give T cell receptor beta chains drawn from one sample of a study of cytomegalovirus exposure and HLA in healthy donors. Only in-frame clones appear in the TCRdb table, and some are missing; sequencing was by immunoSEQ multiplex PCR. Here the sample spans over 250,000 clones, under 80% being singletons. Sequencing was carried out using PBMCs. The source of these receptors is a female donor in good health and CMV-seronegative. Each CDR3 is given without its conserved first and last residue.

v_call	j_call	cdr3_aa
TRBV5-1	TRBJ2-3	ASSLPSDTQY
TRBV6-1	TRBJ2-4	ASSGSGTRGDIQY
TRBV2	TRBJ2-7	ASVKDRAYEQY
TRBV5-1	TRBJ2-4	ASSLGDGRDIQY
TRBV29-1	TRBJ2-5	SVAGYQETQY
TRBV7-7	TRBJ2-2	ASSPSDRGETGELF
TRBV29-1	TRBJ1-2	SVGTPRGPGSYGYT
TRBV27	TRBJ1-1	ASSEGAWTEAF
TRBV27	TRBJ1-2	ASSTTQTHYGYT
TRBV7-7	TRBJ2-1	ASSLGQPGGEQF
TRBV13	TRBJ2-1	ASSPHRTSGNYNEQF
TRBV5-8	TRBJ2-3	ASSPPPPRADTQY
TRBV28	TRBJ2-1	ASSFTGASLSEQF
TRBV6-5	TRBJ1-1	ASSYRNRGTEAF
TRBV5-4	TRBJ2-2	ASSSYSAGELF
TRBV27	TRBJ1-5	ASFRLPNQPQH
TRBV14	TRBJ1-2	ASSQGQKNNYGYT
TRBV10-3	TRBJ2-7	AISSKDSTYEQY
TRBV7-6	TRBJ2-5	ASSSGVAGGLYQETQY
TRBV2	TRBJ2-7	ASRWTQGNYEQY
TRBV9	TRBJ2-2	ASSVDFELRDTGELF
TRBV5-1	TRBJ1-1	ASSLDPGRNTEAF
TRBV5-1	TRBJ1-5	ASSLQGNQPQH
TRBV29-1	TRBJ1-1	SVLPGGGHTEAF
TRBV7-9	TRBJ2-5	ASSFAAGGPWETQY
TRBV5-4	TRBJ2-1	ASSLEPLYNEQF
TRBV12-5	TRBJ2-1	ASGPLGAPNEEQF
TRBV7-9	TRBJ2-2	SSSTSGKNTGELF
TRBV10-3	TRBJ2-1	AISGQGRGDNEQF
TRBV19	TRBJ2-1	ASSRGTGVADEQF
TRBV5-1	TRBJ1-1	ASSLRGGTEAF
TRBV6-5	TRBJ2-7	ASSYSLAPSYEQY
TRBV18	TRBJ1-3	ASSPGSSGNTIY
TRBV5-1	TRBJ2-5	ASSFGTSGSWETQY
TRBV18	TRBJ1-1	ASSVQPNTYSMNTEAF
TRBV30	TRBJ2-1	AWSVGQVGEQF
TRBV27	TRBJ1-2	ASGTGLNYGYT
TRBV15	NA	ATSRDFPGLAGKYEQY
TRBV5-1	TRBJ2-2	ASSLDSSNTGELF
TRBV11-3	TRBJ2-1	ASSPGLAGGDEQF
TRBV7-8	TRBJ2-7	ASSFRRVLVSSYEQY
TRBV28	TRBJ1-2	ASSDRNGYT
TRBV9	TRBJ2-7	ASSANGGYEQY
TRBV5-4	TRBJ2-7	ASSLEAGGPSYEQY
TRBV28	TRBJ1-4	ASSSRTPRGEKLF
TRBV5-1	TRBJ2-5	ASRAAFQETQY
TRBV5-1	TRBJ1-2	ASRLTTGSGGYT
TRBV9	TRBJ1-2	ASSPRQGTSGYT
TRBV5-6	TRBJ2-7	ASSLGVAGEGYEQY